This T cell receptor beta chain stems from a study of multiple sclerosis patients with progressive multifocal leukoencephalopathy. The assay was run at survey level. Each PCR contained spiked synthetic TR CDR3 controls spanning every V-J pairing. Generated by immunoSEQ multiplex PCR, the TCRdb table keeps only in-frame clones and is missing some. The profile shows 20,000 to 25,000 clones, approximately 89% of them singletons. The time point was: about 13 months of natalizumab therapy. Study-wide results and caveats: Lower normalized Shannon entropy suggested reduced TRB diversity in most PML patients. Before and during natalizumab, the clones expanded at PML already existed.

About this clone: Its target is unknown.

This clonotype originated in a man aged 25 to 40 with multiple sclerosis. This sample comprised PBMCs, obtained from a patient treated with natalizumab.

The CDR3 nucleotides read TGTGCCAGCAGCTCCGGGACACCTAGCAATCAGCCCCAGCATTTT. Its translation: CASSSGTPSNQPQHF. The chain has TRBV5-6 and TRBJ1-5; TRBD1 might be the D (6 bases). Deletions cut 3 bases from V and 0 bases from J, with 10 bases between. CDR1 SGHDT and CDR2 YYEEEE come from the germline V gene. CDR3 length: 15 amino acids.